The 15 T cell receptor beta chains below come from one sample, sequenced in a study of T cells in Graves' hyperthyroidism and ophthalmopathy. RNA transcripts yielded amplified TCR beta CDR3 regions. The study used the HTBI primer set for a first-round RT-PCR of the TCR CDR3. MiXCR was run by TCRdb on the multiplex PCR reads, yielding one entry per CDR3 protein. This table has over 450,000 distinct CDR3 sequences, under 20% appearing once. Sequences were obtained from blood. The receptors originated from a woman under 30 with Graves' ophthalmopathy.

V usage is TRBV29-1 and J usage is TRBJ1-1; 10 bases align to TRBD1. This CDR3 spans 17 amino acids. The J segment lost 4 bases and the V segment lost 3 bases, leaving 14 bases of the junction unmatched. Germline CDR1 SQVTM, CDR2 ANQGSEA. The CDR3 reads CSVDRDRGIRATTEAFF. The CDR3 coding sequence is TGCAGCGTTGACCGGGACAGGGGTATTAGGGCGACCACTGAAGCTTTCTTT.

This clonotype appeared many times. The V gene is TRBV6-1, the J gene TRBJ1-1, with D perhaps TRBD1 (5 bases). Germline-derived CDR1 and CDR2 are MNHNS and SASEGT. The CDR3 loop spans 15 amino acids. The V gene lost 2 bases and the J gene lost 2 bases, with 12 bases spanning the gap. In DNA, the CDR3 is TGTGCCAGCAGTGAATCCCCGACAGTTAACACTGAAGCTTTCTTT. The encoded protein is CASSESPTVNTEAFF.

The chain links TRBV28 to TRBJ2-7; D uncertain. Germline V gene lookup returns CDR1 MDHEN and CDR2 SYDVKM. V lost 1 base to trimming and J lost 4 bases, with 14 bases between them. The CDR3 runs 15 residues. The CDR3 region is CASSLSRSSGYEQYF. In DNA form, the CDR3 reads TGTGCCAGCAGTTTATCCCGTTCGAGTGGTTACGAGCAGTACTTC.

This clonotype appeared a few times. CDR3 residues: CASSKTSTEQFF. The DNA of the CDR3 is TGTGCCAGCAGTAAGACTAGCACTGAGCAGTTCTTC. The chain links TRBV6-1 to TRBJ2-1; TRBD2 aligns across 7 bases. V was clipped by 5 bases and J by 9 bases; unmatched bases: 4. The CDR3 has 12 residues. Looked up from germline, CDR1 is MNHNS and CDR2 is SASEGT.

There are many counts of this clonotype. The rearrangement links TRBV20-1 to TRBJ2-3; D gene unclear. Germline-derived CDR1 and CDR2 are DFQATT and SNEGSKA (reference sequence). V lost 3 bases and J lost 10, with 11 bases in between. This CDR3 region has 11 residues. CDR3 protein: CSASRELSQYF. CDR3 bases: TGCAGTGCTAGCCGAGAGCTCTCGCAGTATTTT.

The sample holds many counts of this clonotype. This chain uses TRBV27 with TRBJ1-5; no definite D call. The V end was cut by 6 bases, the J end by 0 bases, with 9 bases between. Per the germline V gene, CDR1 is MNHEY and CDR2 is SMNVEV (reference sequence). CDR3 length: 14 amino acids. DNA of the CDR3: TGTGCCAGCAGCTTGATAGGTAGCAATCAGCCCCAGCATTTT. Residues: CASSLIGSNQPQHF.

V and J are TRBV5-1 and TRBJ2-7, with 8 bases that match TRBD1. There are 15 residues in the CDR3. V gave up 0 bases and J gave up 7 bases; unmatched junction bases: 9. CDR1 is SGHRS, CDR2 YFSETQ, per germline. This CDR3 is CASSLDGQGASEQYF. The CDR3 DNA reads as TGCGCCAGCAGCTTGGACGGACAGGGCGCTTCTGAGCAGTACTTC.

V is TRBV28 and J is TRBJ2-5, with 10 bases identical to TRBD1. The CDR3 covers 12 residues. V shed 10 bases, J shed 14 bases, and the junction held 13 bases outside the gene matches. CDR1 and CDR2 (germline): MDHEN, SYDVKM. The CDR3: CATSQGTGVVYF. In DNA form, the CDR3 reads TGTGCCACCTCCCAGGGGACAGGGGTTGTCTACTTC.

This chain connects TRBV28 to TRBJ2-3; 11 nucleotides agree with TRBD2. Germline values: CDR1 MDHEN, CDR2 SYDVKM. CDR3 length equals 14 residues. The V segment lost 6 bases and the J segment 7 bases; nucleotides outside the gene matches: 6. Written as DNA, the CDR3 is TGTGCCAGCAGATTACTAGCGGGGGTCAATACGCAGTATTTT. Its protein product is CASRLLAGVNTQYF.

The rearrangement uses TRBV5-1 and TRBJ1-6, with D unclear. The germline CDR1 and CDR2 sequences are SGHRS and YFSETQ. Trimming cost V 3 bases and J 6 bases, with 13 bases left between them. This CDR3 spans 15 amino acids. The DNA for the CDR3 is TGCGCCAGCAGCTCCCGGACGGCAGGTAATTCACCCCTCCACTTT. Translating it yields CASSSRTAGNSPLHF.

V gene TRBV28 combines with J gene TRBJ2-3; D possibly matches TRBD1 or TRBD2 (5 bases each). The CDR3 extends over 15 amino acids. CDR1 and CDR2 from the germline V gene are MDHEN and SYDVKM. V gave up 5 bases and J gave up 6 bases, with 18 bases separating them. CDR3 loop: CASSPLGRAGDTQYF. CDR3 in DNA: TGTGCCAGCAGTCCATTGGGCAGGGCGGGCGATACGCAGTATTTT. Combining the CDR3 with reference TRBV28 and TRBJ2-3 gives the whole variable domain DVKVTQSSRYLVKRTGEKVFLECVQDMDHENMFWYRQDPGLGLRLIYFSYDVKMKEKGDIPEGYSVSREKKERFSLILESASTNQTSMYLCASSPLGRAGDTQYFGPGTRLTVL.

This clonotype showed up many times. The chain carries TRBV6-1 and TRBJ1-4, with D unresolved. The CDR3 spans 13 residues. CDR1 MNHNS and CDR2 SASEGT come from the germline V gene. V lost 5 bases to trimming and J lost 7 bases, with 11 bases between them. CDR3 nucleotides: TGTGCCAGCAGTACCTGGGCTGGTGAAAAACTGTTTTTT. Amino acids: CASSTWAGEKLFF.

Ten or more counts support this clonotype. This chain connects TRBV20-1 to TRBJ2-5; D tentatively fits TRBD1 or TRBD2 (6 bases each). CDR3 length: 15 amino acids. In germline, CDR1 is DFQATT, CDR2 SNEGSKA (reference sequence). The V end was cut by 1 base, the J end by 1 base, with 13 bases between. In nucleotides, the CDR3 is TGCAGTGCTAGAGGATTCGGGGGCTTCCAAGAGACCCAGTACTTC. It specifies CSARGFGGFQETQYF.

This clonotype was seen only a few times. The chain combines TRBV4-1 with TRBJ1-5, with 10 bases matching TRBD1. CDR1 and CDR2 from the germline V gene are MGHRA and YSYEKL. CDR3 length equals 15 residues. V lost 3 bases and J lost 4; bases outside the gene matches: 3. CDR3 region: CASSHKGQGNQPQHF. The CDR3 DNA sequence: TGCGCCAGCAGCCACAAGGGACAGGGGAATCAGCCCCAGCATTTT.

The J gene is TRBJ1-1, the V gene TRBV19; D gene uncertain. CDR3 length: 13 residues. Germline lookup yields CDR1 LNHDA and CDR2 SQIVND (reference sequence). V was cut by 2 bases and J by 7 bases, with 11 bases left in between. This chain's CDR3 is CASSILPSDEAFF. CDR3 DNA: TGTGCCAGTAGTATACTACCCTCGGATGAAGCTTTCTTT. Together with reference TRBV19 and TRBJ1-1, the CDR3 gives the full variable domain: DGGITQSPKYLFRKEGQNVTLSCEQNLNHDAMYWYRQDPGQGLRLIYYSQIVNDFQKGDIAEGYSVSREKKESFPLTVTSAQKNPTAFYLCASSILPSDEAFFGQGTRLTVV.